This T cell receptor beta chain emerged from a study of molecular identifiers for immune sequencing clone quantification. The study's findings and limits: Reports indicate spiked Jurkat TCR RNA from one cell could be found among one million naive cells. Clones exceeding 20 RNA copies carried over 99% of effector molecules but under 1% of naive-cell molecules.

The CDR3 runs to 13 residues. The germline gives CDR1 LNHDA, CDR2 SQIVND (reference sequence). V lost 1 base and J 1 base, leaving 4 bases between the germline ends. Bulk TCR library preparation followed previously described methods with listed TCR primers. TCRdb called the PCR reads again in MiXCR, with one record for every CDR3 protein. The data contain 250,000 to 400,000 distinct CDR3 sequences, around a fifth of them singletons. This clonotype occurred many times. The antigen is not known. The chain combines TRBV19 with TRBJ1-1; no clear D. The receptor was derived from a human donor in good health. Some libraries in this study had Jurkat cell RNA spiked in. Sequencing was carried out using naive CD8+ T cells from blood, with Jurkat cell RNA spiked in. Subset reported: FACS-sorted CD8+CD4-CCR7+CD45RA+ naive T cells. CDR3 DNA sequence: TGTGCCAGTAGTATAGGGGCGAACACTGAAGCTTTCTTT. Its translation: CASSIGANTEAFF.